This TCR beta chain was recovered during a study of shared clonotypes between healthy human individuals. TCRdb's copy holds only in-frame clones and misses some; the assay was immunoSEQ multiplex PCR. The data show about 320,000 clones, around nine tenths seen once. The CDR3 consists of 14 residues. V was clipped by 6 bases and J by 0 bases; unmatched bases: 5. CDR1 and CDR2 (germline): SGHVS, FQNEAQ. A note on this clone: A read error is possible here, since a much larger clone lies one base away.

V and J are TRBV7-8 and TRBJ2-7, with 7 bases fitting TRBD1. Sequenced: memory CD8+ T cells sorted from blood. Regarding subset: CD45RO+ cells pooled with CCR7-negative TemRA cells. The source of this sequence is a man between 18 and 29 years old in good health. The CDR3 sequence is CASSLTGSSYEQYF. CDR3 in DNA: TGTGCCAGCAGTTTGACAGGGAGCTCCTACGAGCAGTACTTC.